This TCR beta chain was observed in a study of blood T cell repertoires in COVID-19. Per the original methods: It was from reference gene primer amplification that nucleated cell counts were estimated. Sequencing was performed with immunoSEQ multiplex PCR; in TCRdb, only in-frame clones are kept and a portion is missing. That table is the source of V, J and clone size, and D and trimming were worked out from the DNA. The sample carries 240,000 or so clones, approximately 78% recorded once. CDR3 length: 16 residues. The germline V gene has CDR1 SNHLY and CDR2 FYNNEI. V lost 6 bases to trimming and J lost 6 bases; unmatched junction nucleotides: 11.

Sequenced input: peripheral blood. V usage is TRBV2 and J usage is TRBJ2-3; 11 bases line up with TRBD2. This TCR came from a woman in her sixties with active or convalescent COVID-19. The CDR3 bases are TGTGCCAGCAGGGCCACTAGCGGGGGCCGGGGGGATACGCAGTATTTT. It codes for CASRATSGGRGDTQYF.